This record covers a single T cell receptor beta chain. Its antigen is not known. Terminally differentiated effector memory CD45RA+ cells were excluded by CCR7 positive selection of CD45RO-negative cells. Germline V gene sequence: CDR1 LNHDA, CDR2 SQIVND (reference sequence). V lost 6 bases and J 4 bases, leaving 9 bases between the germline ends. The CDR3 covers 12 residues. The source of the sample is a study of shared clonotypes between healthy human individuals. Regarding the study as a whole: Sequencing depth was expected to influence donor clonotype sharing. A handful of donors held approximately 4.6% of naive CD4 clonotypes in common. Unshared clonotypes carried lower generation probabilities than those common to all four donors.

Genomic DNA belonging to each subset was distributed in equal measure over several immunoSEQ plates. Using immunoSEQ multiplex PCR, the repertoire was profiled, and TCRdb retains in-frame clones only, with some absent. Of around 2.1 million clones listed, roughly 91% are singletons. This sequence joins TRBV19 and TRBJ1-1; possible D gene TRBD1, 5 bases. This receptor was obtained from a man younger than 35 in good health. Some clones in this sample may be carry-over from other donors' samples. The source material was naive CD8+ T cells from PBMCs. The CDR3 DNA is TGTGCCAGTAGCGCTGACAGCACTGAAGCTTTCTTT. It specifies CASSADSTEAFF.